Listed below are T cell receptor beta chains from one sample, sequenced in a study of glioma-infiltrating T cells. TCRdb itself ran the multiplex PCR reads through MiXCR, one entry per CDR3 protein. The table lists over 100,000 distinct CDR3 sequences, less than 30% of them singletons. The sequencing input was glioma tissue, nonneoplastic brain tissue, or PBMCs (not recorded which). The receptors stem from a human donor with low-grade glioma or glioblastoma, undergoing nonglioma brain surgery, or in good health (not recorded which). The CDR3 runs from the conserved cysteine through the conserved F or W. A D gene is named only where the DNA matches it firmly. A row's size may be missing; if present it is once, few, many or a size class.

CDR3aa	CDR3nt	d_gene	j_gene	abundance	v_gene
CATSRDPAYEQYF	TGTGCCACCAGCAGGGACCCCGCCTACGAGCAGTACTTC	-	TRBJ2-7	many	TRBV15
CASRGSTDTQYF	TGTGCCAGCAGGGGCAGCACAGATACGCAGTATTTT	-	TRBJ2-3	many	TRBV6-1
CASKRRRAFF	TGTGCCAGCAAAAGACGGCGCGCTTTCTTT	-	TRBJ1-1	many	TRBV28
CASSERTNQETQYF	TGTGCCAGCAGTGAACGCACCAACCAAGAGACCCAGTACTTC	-	TRBJ2-5	few	TRBV2
CASIDRGPGSPLHF	TGTGCCAGCATCGACAGGGGCCCAGGTTCACCCCTCCACTTT	TRBD1	TRBJ1-6	many	TRBV2
CSALDRGRGYTF	TGCAGTGCTCTAGACAGGGGACGTGGCTACACCTTC	TRBD1	TRBJ1-2	many	TRBV20-1
CASITGYGDTEAFF	TGTGCCAGCATCACAGGGTATGGGGACACTGAAGCTTTCTTT	-	TRBJ1-1	many	TRBV2
CASSAEGLPNTEAFF	TGTGCCAGCAGCGCCGAGGGACTCCCGAACACTGAAGCTTTCTTT	-	TRBJ1-1	many	TRBV9
CASSYTGGLGKLFF	TGTGCCAGCAGTTATACAGGGGGCCTGGGAAAACTGTTTTTT	TRBD1	TRBJ1-4	many	TRBV6-5
CSVADREAFF	TGCAGCGTCGCGGACAGGGAAGCTTTCTTT	TRBD1	TRBJ1-1	many	TRBV29-1
CASSLQDFGEQFF	TGTGCCAGTAGCCTGCAGGATTTCGGTGAGCAGTTCTTC	-	TRBJ2-1	once	TRBV7-6
CASSPWTGPHSPLHF	TGCGCCAGCAGTCCCTGGACAGGGCCTCATTCACCCCTCCACTTT	TRBD1	TRBJ1-6	many	TRBV10-2
CASKDGLYNQPQHF	TGTGCCAGTAAGGACGGCCTATACAATCAGCCCCAGCATTTT	-	TRBJ1-5	-	TRBV19
CASSPHTGARSYEQYF	TGTGCCAGCAGTCCCCATACGGGCGCCCGCTCCTACGAGCAGTACTTC	-	TRBJ2-7	many	TRBV27
CASSVTTWSYEQYF	TGTGCCAGCAGTGTCACGACCTGGTCCTACGAGCAGTACTTC	-	TRBJ2-7	many	TRBV6-2/TRBV6-3
CASSVGVRSGNTIYF	TGTGCCAGCAGCGTAGGCGTTCGCTCTGGAAACACCATATATTTT	-	TRBJ1-3	-	TRBV9
CSPPGLAGGHEQFF	TGCAGTCCGCCGGGACTAGCGGGAGGACATGAGCAGTTCTTC	TRBD2	TRBJ2-1	-	TRBV20-1
CASSFQGPRGSGELFF	TGTGCCAGCAGCTTTCAGGGACCCAGGGGGAGCGGGGAGCTGTTTTTT	TRBD1	TRBJ2-2	-	TRBV2
CASCRPGKVGYTF	TGTGCCAGCTGTCGACCGGGCAAGGTAGGCTACACCTTC	-	TRBJ1-2	-	TRBV28
CASSLTGDWQPQHF	TGTGCCAGCAGCTTGACAGGGGATTGGCAGCCCCAGCATTTT	TRBD1	TRBJ1-5	few	TRBV7-9
CAISESAPRGVAQYF	TGTGCCATCAGTGAGTCGGCGCCTCGGGGAGTCGCCCAGTACTTC	-	TRBJ2-5	many	TRBV10-3
CSVSGGHEQYF	TGCAGCGTTTCAGGGGGCCACGAGCAGTACTTC	TRBD1	TRBJ2-7	-	TRBV29-1
CSARTDRGAFF	TGCAGTGCTAGAACGGACAGGGGAGCTTTCTTT	TRBD1	TRBJ1-1	many	TRBV20-1
CASSPSAGLSAYTQYF	TGTGCCAGCTCACCAAGCGCGGGCCTCAGCGCATATACGCAGTATTTT	-	TRBJ2-3	-	TRBV18
CASIMKVIREETQYF	TGCGCCAGCATCATGAAGGTCATCAGGGAAGAGACCCAGTACTTC	-	TRBJ2-5	-	TRBV4-1
CASYGQGQETQYF	TGTGCCAGCTATGGACAGGGACAAGAGACCCAGTACTTC	TRBD1	TRBJ2-5	many	TRBV27
CSVAGQGFDEQYF	TGCAGTGTAGCGGGACAGGGATTTGACGAGCAGTACTTC	-	TRBJ2-7	-	TRBV20-1
CSARRVSYNEQFF	TGCAGTGCCAGAAGGGTTAGCTACAATGAGCAGTTCTTC	-	TRBJ2-1	-	TRBV20-1
CRAEMEMNTEAFF	TGCAGGGCGGAGATGGAGATGAACACTGAAGCTTTCTTT	-	TRBJ1-1	many	TRBV20-1
CASSPSESRTEAFF	TGTGCCAGCTCACCAAGCGAAAGTCGGACTGAAGCTTTCTTT	-	TRBJ1-1	many	TRBV18
CASRGGTGQGYPETQYF	TGTGCCAGCAGAGGCGGGACGGGACAGGGGTATCCAGAGACCCAGTACTTC	TRBD1	TRBJ2-5	many	TRBV7-9
CASSASGMTYEQYF	TGTGCCAGCAGTGCCTCAGGAATGACCTACGAGCAGTACTTC	-	TRBJ2-7	few	TRBV6-1
CASGRRGGVDNEQFF	TGTGCCAGCGGACGTAGGGGGGGGGTCGACAATGAGCAGTTCTTC	-	TRBJ2-1	many	TRBV6-1
CASSSWRAEAFF	TGTGCCAGCAGCTCATGGAGGGCTGAAGCTTTCTTT	-	TRBJ1-1	-	TRBV6-1